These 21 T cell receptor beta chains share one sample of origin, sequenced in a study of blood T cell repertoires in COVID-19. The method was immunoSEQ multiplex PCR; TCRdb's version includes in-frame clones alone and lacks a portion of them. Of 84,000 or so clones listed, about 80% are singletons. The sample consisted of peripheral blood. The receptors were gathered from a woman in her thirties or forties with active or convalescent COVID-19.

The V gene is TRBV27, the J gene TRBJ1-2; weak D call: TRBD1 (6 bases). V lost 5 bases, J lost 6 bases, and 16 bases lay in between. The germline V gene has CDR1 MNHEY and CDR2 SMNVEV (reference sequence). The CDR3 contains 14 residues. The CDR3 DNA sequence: TGTGCCAGCAGTCAACAGGGCCGGTCGAATGGCTACACCTTC. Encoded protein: CASSQQGRSNGYTF.

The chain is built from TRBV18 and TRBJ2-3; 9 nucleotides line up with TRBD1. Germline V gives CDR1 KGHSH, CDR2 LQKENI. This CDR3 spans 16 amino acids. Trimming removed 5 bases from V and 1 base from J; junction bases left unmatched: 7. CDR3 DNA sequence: TGTGCCAGCTCAGCTACACAGGGGGCAGGCACAGATACGCAGTATTTT. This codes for CASSATQGAGTDTQYF.

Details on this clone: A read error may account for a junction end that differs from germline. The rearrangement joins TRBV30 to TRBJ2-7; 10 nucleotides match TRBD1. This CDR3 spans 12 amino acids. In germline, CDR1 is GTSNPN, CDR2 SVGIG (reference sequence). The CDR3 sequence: CAWSAGQGVRDF. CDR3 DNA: TGTGCCTGGAGTGCTGGACAGGGGGTAAGGGACTTC.

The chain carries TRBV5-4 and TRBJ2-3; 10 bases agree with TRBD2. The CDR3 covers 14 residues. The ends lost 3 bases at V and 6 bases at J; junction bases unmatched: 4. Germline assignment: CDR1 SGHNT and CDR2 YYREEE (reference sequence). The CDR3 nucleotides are TGTGCCAGCAGCTCTAGCGGGGGACCTGATACGCAGTATTTT. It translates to CASSSSGGPDTQYF.

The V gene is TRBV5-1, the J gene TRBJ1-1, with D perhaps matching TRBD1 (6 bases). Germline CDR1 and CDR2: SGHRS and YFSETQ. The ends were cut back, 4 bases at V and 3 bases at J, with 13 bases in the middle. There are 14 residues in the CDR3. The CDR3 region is CASSIQGRDTEAFF. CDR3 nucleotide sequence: TGCGCCAGCAGCATACAGGGTCGGGACACTGAAGCTTTCTTT.

The CDR3 DNA reads TGTGCCACCAGCAGAGACGGGATCGATACGCAGTATTTT. This encodes CATSRDGIDTQYF. The chain has TRBV15 and TRBJ2-3, with D maybe TRBD2 (5 bases). The CDR3 totals 13 residues. Per the germline V gene, CDR1 is LNHNV and CDR2 is YYDKDF (reference sequence). V dropped 0 bases and J dropped 6 bases, with 7 bases sitting between them.

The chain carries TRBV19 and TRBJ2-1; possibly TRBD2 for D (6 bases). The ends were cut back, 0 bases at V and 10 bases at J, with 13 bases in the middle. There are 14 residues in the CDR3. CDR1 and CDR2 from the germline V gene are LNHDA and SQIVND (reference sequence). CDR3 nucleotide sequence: TGTGCCAGTAGTATAGAACCCCCGACTAGGGAGCAGTTCTTC. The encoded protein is CASSIEPPTREQFF.

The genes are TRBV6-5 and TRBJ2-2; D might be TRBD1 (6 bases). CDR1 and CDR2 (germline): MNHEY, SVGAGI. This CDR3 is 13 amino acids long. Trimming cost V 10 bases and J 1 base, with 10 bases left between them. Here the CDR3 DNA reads TGTGCCACCAGGACAGAGAACACCGGGGAGCTGTTTTTT. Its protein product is CATRTENTGELFF.

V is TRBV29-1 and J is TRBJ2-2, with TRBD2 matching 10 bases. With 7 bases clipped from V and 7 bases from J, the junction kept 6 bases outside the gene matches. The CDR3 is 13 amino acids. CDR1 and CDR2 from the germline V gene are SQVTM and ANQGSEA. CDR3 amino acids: CSDGLAVGGELFF. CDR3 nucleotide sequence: TGCAGCGACGGACTAGCGGTTGGCGGGGAGCTGTTTTTT.

For the CDR3, the DNA is TGTGCCAGCAGTCCTAACCTGGACTTCTCCTACAATGAGCAGTTCTTC. It yields the protein CASSPNLDFSYNEQFF. V gene TRBV28 combines with J gene TRBJ2-1; a weak D match, TRBD2 (5 bases). Trimming left V 5 bases short and J 0 bases short, with 14 bases between. Germline loops: CDR1 MDHEN, CDR2 SYDVKM. This CDR3 comprises 16 residues.

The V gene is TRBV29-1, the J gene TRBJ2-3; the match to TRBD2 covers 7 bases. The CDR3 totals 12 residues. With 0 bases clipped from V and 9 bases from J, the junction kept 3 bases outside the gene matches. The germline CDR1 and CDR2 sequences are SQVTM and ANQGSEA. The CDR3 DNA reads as TGCAGCGTTGAAGATACGGGACTAACGCAGTATTTT. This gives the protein CSVEDTGLTQYF.

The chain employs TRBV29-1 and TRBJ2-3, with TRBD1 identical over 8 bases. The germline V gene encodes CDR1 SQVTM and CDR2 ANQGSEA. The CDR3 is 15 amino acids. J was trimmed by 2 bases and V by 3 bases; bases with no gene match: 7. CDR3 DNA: TGCAGCGTTGACGGTGGGACAGGCATCACAGATACGCAGTATTTT. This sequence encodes CSVDGGTGITDTQYF.

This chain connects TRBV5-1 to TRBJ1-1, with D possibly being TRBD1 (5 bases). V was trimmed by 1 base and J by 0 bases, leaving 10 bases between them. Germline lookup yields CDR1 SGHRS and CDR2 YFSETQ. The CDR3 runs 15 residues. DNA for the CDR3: TGCGCCAGCAGCTTGAGAGGGGAGGTGAACACTGAAGCTTTCTTT. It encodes CASSLRGEVNTEAFF.

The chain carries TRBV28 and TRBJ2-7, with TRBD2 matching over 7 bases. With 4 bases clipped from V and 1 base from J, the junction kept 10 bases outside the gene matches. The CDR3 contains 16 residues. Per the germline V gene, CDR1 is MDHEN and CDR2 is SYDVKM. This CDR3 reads CASSSASGTSSYEQYF. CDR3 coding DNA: TGTGCCAGCAGTTCAGCCAGCGGGACGTCATCCTACGAGCAGTACTTC.

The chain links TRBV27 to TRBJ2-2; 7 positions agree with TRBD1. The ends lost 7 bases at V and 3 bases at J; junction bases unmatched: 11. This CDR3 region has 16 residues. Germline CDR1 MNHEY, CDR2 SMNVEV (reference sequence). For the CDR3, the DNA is TGTGCCAGCATGAAAGGACAGGTCGTTTACACCGGGGAGCTGTTTTTT. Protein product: CASMKGQVVYTGELFF.

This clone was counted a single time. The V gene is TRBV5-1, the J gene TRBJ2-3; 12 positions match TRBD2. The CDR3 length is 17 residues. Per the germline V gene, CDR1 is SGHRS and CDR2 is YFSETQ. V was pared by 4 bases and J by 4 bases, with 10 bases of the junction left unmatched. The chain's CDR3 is CASSLGLAGISSDTQYF. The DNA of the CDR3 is TGCGCCAGCAGCCTCGGACTAGCGGGAATCTCCTCAGATACGCAGTATTTT.

CDR3 sequence reads: CASSQKWGQPKNIQYF. The CDR3 nucleotides read TGCGCCAGCAGCCAAAAATGGGGACAGCCCAAAAACATTCAGTACTTC. The gene calls are TRBV4-3 and TRBJ2-4; 7 nucleotides agree with TRBD1. Trimming cost V 2 bases and J 2 bases; bases outside gene matches: 6. The V gene's germline CDR1 is LGHNA and CDR2 YSLEER. This CDR3 region has 16 residues.

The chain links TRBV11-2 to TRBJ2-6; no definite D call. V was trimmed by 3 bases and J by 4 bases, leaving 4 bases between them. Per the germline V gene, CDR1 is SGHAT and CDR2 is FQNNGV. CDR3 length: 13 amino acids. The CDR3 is CASSLAGANVLTF. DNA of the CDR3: TGTGCCAGCAGCTTGGCAGGGGCCAACGTCCTGACTTTC.

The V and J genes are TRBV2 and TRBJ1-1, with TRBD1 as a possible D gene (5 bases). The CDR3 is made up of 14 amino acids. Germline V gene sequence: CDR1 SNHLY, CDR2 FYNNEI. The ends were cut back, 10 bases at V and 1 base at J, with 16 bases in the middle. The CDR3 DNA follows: TGTGCCACGACCCAGGGTTTTCAGAACACTGAAGCTTTCTTT. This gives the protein CATTQGFQNTEAFF.

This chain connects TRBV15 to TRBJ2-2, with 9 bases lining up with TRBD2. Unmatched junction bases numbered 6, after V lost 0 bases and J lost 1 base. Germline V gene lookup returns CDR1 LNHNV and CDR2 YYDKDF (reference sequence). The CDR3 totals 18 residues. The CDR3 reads CATSRDRASGMNTGELFF. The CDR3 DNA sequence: TGTGCCACCAGCAGAGATCGGGCTAGCGGGATGAACACCGGGGAGCTGTTTTTT. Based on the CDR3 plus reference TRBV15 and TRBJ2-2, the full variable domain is DAMVIQNPRYQVTQFGKPVTLSCSQTLNHNVMYWYQQKSSQAPKLLFHYYDKDFNNEADTPDNFQSRRPNTSFCFLDIRSPGLGDTAMYLCATSRDRASGMNTGELFFGEGSRLTVL.

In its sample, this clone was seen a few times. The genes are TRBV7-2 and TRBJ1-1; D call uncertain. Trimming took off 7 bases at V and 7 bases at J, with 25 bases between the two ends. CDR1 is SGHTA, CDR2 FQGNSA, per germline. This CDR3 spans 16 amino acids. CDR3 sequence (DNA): TGTGCCAGCACCTCTGGGGAGTACCCATGGCGGGTTGAAGCTTTCTTT. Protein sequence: CASTSGEYPWRVEAFF.